This TCR beta chain was obtained from a study of neurological immune-mediated disorders. The trim removed 7 bases at V and 6 bases at J, leaving 7 bases unmatched. The germline gives CDR1 LNHDA, CDR2 SQIVND (reference sequence). The CDR3 sequence is 14 residues long. This clonotype was counted only a few times. Sequencing runs each yielded over 200 million TCR-beta sequences from 15-18 subjects. TCRdb re-analysed the 5' RACE reads in MiXCR, keeping a single row per CDR3 protein. The table records roughly 39,000 distinct CDR3 sequences, 6.5% to 8.5% of them present only once. The V and J genes are TRBV19 and TRBJ1-5; the match to TRBD1 covers 9 bases. Sequences were obtained from CD4+ T cells from blood. The TCR originated in a man between 50 and 59 years old in good health. CDR3 in DNA: TGTGCCAGTAATGGAGGACAGGGGACTCAGCCCCAGCATTTT. Its protein product is CASNGGQGTQPQHF.